This T cell receptor beta chain was observed in a study of control samples from healthy donors and cancer patients. The CDR3 covers 11 residues. Germline V lookup: CDR1 MDHEN, CDR2 SYDVKM. The V end was cut by 5 bases, the J end by 3 bases, with 4 bases between. This clone has more than one count but fewer than ten. The protocol was immunoSEQ multiplex PCR, while the TCRdb copy is restricted to in-frame clones and leaves out a portion. Found here are 25,000 to 30,000 clones, 85% to 90% of them singletons; the top ten hold less than 2%. The source is a woman aged 40-49 years with lung cancer. V is TRBV28 and J is TRBJ1-1; D gene uncertain. Source material: PBMCs. In nucleotides, the CDR3 is TGTGCCAGCAGTGGGGACACTGAAGCTTTCTTT. Translated: CASSGDTEAFF.